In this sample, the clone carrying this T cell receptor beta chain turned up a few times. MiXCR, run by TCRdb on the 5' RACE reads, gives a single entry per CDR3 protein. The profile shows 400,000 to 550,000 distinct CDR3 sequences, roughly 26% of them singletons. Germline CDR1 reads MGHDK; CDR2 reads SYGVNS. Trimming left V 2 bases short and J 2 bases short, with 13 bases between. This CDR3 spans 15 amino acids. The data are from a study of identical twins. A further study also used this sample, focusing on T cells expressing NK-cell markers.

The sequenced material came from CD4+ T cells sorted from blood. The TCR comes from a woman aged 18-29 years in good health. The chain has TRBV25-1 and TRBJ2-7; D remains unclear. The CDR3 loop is CASSEAHGRAYEQYF. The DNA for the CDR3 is TGTGCCAGCAGTGAAGCCCATGGCCGTGCCTACGAGCAGTACTTC.